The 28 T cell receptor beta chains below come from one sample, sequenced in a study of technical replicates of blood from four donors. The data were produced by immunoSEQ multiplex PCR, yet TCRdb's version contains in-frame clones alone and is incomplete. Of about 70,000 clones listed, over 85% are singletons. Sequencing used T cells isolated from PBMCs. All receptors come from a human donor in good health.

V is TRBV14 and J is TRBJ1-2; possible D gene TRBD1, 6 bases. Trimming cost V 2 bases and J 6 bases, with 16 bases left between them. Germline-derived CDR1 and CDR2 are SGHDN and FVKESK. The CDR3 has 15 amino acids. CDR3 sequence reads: CASSQLIEGVDGYTF. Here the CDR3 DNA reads TGTGCCAGCAGCCAATTAATCGAGGGGGTGGATGGCTACACCTTC.

The CDR3: CASSPGTAGSGNTIYF. In nucleotides, the CDR3 is TGTGCCAGCTCACCTGGGACAGCGGGCTCTGGAAACACCATATATTTT. This chain joins TRBV18 and TRBJ1-3, with 7 bases that match TRBD1. Germline lookup yields CDR1 KGHSH and CDR2 LQKENI. The CDR3 has 16 residues. V shed 3 bases, J shed 0 bases, and the junction held 5 bases outside the gene matches. Full variable domain (rest looked up from reference TRBV18 and TRBJ1-3): NAGVMQNPRHLVRRRGQEARLRCSPMKGHSHVYWYRQLPEEGLKFMVYLQKENIIDESGMPKERFSAEFPKEGPSILRIQQVVRGDSAAYFCASSPGTAGSGNTIYFGEGSWLTVV.

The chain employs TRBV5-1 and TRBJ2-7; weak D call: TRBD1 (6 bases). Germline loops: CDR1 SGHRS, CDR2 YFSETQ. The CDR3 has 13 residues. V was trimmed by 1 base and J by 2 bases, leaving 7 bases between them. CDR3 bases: TGCGCCAGCAGCTTGAAGGGGGCCTACGAGCAGTACTTC. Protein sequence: CASSLKGAYEQYF.

CDR3 DNA sequence: TGTGCCAGAAGCGAAAATAGCGGGAGGGCAAATTATTATTACGAGCAGTACTTC. Amino acids: CARSENSGRANYYYEQYF. This rearrangement joins TRBV5-3 to TRBJ2-7; 11 bases match TRBD2. TRBV5-3 falls under the ORF class, with uncertain function. Unmatched junction bases numbered 16, after V lost 4 bases and J lost 4 bases. The CDR3 has 18 residues.

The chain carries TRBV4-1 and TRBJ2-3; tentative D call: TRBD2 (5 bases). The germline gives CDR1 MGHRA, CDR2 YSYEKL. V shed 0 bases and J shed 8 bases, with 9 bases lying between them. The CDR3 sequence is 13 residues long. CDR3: CASSQEAVSTQYF. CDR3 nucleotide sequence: TGCGCCAGCAGCCAAGAAGCGGTTAGTACGCAGTATTTT.

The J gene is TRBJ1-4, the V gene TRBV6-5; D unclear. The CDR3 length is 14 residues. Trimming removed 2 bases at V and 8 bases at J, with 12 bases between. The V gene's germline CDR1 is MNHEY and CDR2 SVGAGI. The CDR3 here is CASSYRPGSEKLFF. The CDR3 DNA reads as TGTGCCAGCAGTTACCGCCCCGGTTCAGAAAAACTGTTTTTT.

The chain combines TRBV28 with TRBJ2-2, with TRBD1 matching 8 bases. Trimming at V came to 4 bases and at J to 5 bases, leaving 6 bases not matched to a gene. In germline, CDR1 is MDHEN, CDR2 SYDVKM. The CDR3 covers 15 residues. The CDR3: CASSYGTGVTGELFF. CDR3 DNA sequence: TGTGCCAGCAGTTATGGGACAGGAGTAACCGGGGAGCTGTTTTTT.

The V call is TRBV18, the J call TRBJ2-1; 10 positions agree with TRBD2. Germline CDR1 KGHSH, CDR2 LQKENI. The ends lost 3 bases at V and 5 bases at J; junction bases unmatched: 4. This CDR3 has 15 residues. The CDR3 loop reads CASSPLAGGDNEQFF. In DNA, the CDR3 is TGTGCCAGCTCACCCTTAGCGGGAGGAGACAATGAGCAGTTCTTC.

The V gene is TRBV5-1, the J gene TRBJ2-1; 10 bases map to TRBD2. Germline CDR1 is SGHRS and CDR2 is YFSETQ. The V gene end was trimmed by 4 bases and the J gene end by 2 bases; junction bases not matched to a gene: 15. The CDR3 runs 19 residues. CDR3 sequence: CASSPLPASGSLTYNEQFF. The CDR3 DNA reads TGCGCCAGCAGCCCGCTACCGGCTAGCGGGAGCTTAACCTACAATGAGCAGTTCTTC.

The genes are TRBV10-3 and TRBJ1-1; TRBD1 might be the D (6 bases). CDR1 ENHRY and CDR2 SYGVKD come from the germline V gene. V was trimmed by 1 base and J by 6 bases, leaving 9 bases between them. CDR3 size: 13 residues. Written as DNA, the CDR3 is TGTGCCATCAGTGAGTTTGAGGGGGCTGAAGCTTTCTTT. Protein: CAISEFEGAEAFF.

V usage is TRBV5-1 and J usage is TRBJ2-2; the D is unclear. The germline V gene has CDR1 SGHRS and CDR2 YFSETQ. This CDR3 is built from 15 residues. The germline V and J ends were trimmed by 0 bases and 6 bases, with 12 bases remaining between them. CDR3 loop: CASSLGSNIPGELFF. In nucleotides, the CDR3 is TGCGCCAGCAGCTTGGGGTCTAATATTCCCGGGGAGCTGTTTTTT.

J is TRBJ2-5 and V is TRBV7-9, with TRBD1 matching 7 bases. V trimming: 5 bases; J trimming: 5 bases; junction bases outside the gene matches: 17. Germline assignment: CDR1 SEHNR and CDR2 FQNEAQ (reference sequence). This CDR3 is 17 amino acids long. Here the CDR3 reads CASSPPPHTGVGETQYF. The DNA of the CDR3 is TGTGCCAGCAGCCCTCCCCCCCATACAGGGGTAGGGGAGACCCAGTACTTC.

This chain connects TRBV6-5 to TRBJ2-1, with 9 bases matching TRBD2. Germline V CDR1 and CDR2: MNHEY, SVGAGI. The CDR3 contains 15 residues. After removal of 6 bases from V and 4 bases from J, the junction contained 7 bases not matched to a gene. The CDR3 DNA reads TGTGCCAGCAGCCGGACTAGCGTAACTTACAATGAGCAGTTCTTC. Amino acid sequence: CASSRTSVTYNEQFF.

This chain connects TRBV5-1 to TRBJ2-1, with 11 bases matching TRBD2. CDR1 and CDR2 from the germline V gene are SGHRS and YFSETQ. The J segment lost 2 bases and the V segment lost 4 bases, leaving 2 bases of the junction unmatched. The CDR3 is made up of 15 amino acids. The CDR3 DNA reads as TGCGCCAGCAGCATTAGCGGGAGGGCCTACAATGAGCAGTTCTTC. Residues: CASSISGRAYNEQFF.

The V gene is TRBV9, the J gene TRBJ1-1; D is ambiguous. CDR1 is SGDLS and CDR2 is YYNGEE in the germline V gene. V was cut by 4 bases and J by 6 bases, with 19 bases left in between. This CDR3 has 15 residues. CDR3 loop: CASSLTGVSDAEAFF. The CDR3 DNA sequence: TGTGCCAGCAGCCTCACCGGGGTTTCTGACGCTGAAGCTTTCTTT. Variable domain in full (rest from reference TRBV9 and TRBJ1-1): DSGVTQTPKHLITATGQRVTLRCSPRSGDLSVYWYQQSLDQGLQFLIQYYNGEERAKGNILERFSAQQFPDLHSELNLSSLELGDSALYFCASSLTGVSDAEAFFGQGTRLTVV.

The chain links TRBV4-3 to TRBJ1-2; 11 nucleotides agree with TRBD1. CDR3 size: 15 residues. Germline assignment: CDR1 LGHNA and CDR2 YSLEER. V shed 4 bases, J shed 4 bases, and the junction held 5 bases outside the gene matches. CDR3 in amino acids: CASSPGQGAIYGYTF. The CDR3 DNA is TGCGCCAGCAGCCCTGGACAGGGGGCAATCTATGGCTACACCTTC.

CDR3 nucleotide sequence: TGTGCCAGCAGCCGATTGTTGGGCGAGACCCAGTACTTC. Its protein product is CASSRLLGETQYF. The chain has TRBV28 and TRBJ2-5; D gene unclear. Germline V gene data show CDR1 as MDHEN and CDR2 as SYDVKM. The CDR3 consists of 13 residues. Trimming took 6 bases from V and 5 from J, leaving 13 bases between them.

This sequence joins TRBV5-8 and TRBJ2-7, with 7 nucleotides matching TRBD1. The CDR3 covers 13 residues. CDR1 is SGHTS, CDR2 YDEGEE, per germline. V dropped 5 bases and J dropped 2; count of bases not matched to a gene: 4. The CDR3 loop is CASRGQGAYEQYF. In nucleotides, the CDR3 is TGTGCCAGCAGGGGGCAGGGGGCCTACGAGCAGTACTTC.

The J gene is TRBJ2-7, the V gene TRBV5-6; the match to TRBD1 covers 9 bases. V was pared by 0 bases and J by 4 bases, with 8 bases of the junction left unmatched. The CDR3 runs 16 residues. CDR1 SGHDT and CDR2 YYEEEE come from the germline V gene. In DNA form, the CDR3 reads TGTGCCAGCAGCTTGGAGTGGACAGGGGATTGGTACGAGCAGTACTTC. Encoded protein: CASSLEWTGDWYEQYF.

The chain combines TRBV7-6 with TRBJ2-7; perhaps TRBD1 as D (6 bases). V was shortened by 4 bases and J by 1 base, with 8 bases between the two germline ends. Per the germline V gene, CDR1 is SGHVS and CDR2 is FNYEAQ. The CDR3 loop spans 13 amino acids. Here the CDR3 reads CASSSGQSYEQYF. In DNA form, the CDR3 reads TGTGCCAGCAGCTCTGGACAGTCCTACGAGCAGTACTTC.

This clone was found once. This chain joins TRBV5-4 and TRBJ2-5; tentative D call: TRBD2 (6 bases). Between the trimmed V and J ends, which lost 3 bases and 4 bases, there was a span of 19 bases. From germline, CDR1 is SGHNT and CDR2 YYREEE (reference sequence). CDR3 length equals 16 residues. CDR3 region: CASSWSGAALGETQYF. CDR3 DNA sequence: TGTGCCAGCAGCTGGTCGGGAGCGGCTTTGGGAGAGACCCAGTACTTC.

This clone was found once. This chain's CDR3 is CASSLPGLLEAFF. CDR3 coding DNA: TGTGCCAGCAGCTTACCAGGGCTCCTTGAAGCTTTCTTT. The chain combines TRBV7-9 with TRBJ1-1, with D tentatively TRBD1 (5 bases). V lost 2 bases to trimming and J lost 7 bases, with 11 bases between them. The length of the CDR3 is 13 residues. Germline CDR1 SEHNR, CDR2 FQNEAQ (reference sequence). The entire variable domain, with the rest obtained from reference TRBV7-9 and TRBJ1-1, is as follows: DTGVSQNPRHKITKRGQNVTFRCDPISEHNRLYWYRQTLGQGPEFLTYFQNEAQLEKSRLLSDRFSAERPKGSFSTLEIQRTEQGDSAMYLCASSLPGLLEAFFGQGTRLTVV.

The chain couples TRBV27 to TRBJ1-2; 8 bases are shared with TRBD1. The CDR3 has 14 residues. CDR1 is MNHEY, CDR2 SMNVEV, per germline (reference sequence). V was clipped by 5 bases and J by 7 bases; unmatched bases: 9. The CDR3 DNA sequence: TGTGCCAGCAGTCCGTGGACAGGGAGGATTGGCTACACCTTC. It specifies CASSPWTGRIGYTF.

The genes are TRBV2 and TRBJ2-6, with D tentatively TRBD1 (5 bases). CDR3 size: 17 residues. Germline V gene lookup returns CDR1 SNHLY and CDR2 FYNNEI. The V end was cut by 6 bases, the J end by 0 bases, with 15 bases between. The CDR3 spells CASRGGQGYSGANVLTF. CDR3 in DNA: TGTGCCAGCAGGGGTGGGCAGGGCTACTCTGGGGCCAACGTCCTGACTTTC.

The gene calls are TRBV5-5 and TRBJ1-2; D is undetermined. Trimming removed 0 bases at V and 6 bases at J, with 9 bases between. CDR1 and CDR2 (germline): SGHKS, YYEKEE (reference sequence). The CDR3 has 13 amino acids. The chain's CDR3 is CASSLATSDGYTF. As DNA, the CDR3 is TGTGCCAGCAGCTTGGCTACGTCTGATGGCTACACCTTC.

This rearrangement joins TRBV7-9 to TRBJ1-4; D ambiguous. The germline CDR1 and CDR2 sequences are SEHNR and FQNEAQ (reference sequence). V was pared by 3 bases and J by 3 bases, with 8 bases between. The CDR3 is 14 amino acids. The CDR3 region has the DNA TGTGCCAGCAGCTTTGTGGAGTCTAATGAAAAACTGTTTTTT. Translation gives CASSFVESNEKLFF. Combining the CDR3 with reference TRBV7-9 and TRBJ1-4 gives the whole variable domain DTGVSQNPRHKITKRGQNVTFRCDPISEHNRLYWYRQTLGQGPEFLTYFQNEAQLEKSRLLSDRFSAERPKGSFSTLEIQRTEQGDSAMYLCASSFVESNEKLFFGSGTQLSVL.

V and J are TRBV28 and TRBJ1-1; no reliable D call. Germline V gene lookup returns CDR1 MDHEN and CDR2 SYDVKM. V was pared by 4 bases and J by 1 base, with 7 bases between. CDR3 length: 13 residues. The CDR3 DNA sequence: TGTGCCAGCAGTTCCCCGGGGAACACTGAAGCTTTCTTT. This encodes CASSSPGNTEAFF.

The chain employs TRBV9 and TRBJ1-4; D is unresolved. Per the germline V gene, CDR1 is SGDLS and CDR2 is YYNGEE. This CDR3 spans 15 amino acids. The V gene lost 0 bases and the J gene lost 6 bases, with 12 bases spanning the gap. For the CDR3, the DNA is TGTGCCAGCAGCGTAGATAGTTGGGAGGATGAAAAACTGTTTTTT. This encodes CASSVDSWEDEKLFF. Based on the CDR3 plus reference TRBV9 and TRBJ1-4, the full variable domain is DSGVTQTPKHLITATGQRVTLRCSPRSGDLSVYWYQQSLDQGLQFLIQYYNGEERAKGNILERFSAQQFPDLHSELNLSSLELGDSALYFCASSVDSWEDEKLFFGSGTQLSVL.